In this sample, the clone carrying this T cell receptor (beta chain) turned up many times. Antigen unknown. This CDR3 is 14 amino acids long. V lost 3 bases, J lost 0 bases, and 6 bases lay in between. A universal primer site was added by template switching, and unique molecular identifiers were carried by the cDNA. TCRdb analysed the 5' RACE reads with MiXCR anew, one entry per CDR3 protein. The sample yields about 530,000 distinct CDR3 sequences, roughly 15% seen once. The sample originates from a study of identical twins. General study results and limits: Cross-sectional statistical analysis was relied on for the conclusions, without the same donors being followed.

The sample was also linked to a second study, of yellow fever vaccine responses in identical twins.

This sequence originates from a woman aged 18-35 years in good health. Sequencing was carried out using CD4+ T cells sorted from blood. This rearrangement joins TRBV12-3 or TRBV12-4 to TRBJ1-3; the D gene is possibly TRBD1 (6 bases). The CDR3 region has the DNA TGTGCCAGCAGTTTGGGGGCCTCTGGAAACACCATATATTTT. Protein sequence: CASSLGASGNTIYF.